The text below deals with one T cell receptor (beta chain). Repertoires were generated with immunoSEQ multiplex PCR, while TCRdb's copy carries only in-frame clones and drops some. The table records about 670,000 clones, less than 80% of them present only once. V gave up 3 bases and J gave up 7 bases; unmatched junction bases: 4. The CDR3 length is 13 residues. Germline CDR1 reads SGHRS; CDR2 reads YFSETQ. This entry comes from a study of shared clonotypes between healthy human individuals. Across the study: Researchers drew samples from a couple of women and a few men aged 18 to 49.

Among the donors, all were Caucasian adults who lived in Nashville, Tennessee. Splitting of CD4+ cells produced CD45RA+ naive and CD45RA-negative memory subsets. The chain joins TRBV5-1 to TRBJ2-3; TRBD1 matches 8 bases. Sequenced material: memory CD4+ T cells sorted from blood. Regarding subset: CD45RA-negative fraction. The TCR sequence derives from a woman between 25 and 40 years old in good health. The CDR3 bases are TGCGCCAGCAGCTATGGACAGGGAAATACGCAGTATTTT. Translated, it gives CASSYGQGNTQYF. The full variable domain, with the rest looked up from reference TRBV5-1 and TRBJ2-3, is KAGVTQTPRYLIKTRGQQVTLSCSPISGHRSVSWYQQTPGQGLQFLFEYFSETQRNKGNFPGRFSGRQFSNSRSEMNVSTLELGDSALYLCASSYGQGNTQYFGPGTRLTVL.